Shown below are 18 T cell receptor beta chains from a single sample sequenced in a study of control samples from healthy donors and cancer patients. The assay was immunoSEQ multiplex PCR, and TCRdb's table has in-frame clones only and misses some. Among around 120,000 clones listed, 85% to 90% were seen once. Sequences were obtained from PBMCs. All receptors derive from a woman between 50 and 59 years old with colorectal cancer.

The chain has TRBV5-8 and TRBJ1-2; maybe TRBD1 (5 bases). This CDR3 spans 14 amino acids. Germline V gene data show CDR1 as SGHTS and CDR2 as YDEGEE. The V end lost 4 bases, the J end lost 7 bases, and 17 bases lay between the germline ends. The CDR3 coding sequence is TGTGCCAGCAGCCGGGGGGTGGGGTTGGCTGGCTACACCTTC. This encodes CASSRGVGLAGYTF.

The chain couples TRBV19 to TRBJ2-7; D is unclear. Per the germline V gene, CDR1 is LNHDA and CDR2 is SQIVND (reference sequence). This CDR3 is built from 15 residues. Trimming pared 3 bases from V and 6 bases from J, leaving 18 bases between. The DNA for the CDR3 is TGTGCCAGTAGTATTATAGGTGGACCTGTCGCCGAGCAGTACTTC. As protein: CASSIIGGPVAEQYF.

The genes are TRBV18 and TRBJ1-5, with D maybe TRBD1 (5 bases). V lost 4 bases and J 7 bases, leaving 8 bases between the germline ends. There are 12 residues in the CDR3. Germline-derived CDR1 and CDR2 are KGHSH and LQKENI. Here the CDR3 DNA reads TGTGCCAGCTCACGGGGGGAGCAGCCCCAGCATTTT. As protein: CASSRGEQPQHF. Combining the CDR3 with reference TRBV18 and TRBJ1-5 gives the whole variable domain NAGVMQNPRHLVRRRGQEARLRCSPMKGHSHVYWYRQLPEEGLKFMVYLQKENIIDESGMPKERFSAEFPKEGPSILRIQQVVRGDSAAYFCASSRGEQPQHFGDGTRLSIL.

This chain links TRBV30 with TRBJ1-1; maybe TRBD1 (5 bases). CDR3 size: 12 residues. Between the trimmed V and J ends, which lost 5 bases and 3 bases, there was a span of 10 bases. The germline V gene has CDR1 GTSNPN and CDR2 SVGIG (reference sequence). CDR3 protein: CAWRKGDTEAFF. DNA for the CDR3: TGTGCCTGGCGGAAAGGGGACACTGAAGCTTTCTTT. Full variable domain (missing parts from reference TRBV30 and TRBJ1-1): SQTIHQWPATLVQPVGSPLSLECTVEGTSNPNLYWYRQAAGRGLQLLFYSVGIGQISSEVPQNLSASRPQDRQFILSSKKLLLSDSGFYLCAWRKGDTEAFFGQGTRLTVV.

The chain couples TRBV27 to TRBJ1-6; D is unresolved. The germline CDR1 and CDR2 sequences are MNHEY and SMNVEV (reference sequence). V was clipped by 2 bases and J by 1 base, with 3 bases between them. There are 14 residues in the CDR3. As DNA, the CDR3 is TGTGCCAGCAGTTTAAGTTCCTATAATTCACCCCTCCACTTT. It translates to CASSLSSYNSPLHF.

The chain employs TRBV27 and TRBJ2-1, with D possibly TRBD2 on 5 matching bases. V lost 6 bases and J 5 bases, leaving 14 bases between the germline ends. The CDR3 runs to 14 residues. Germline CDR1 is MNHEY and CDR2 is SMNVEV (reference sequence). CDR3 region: CASRLRVANNEQFF. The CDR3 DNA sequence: TGTGCCAGCAGGCTGCGGGTGGCAAACAATGAGCAGTTCTTC.

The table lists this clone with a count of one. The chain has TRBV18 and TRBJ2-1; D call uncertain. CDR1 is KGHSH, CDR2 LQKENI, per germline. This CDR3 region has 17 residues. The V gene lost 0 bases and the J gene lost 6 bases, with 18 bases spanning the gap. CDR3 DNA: TGTGCCAGCTCACCACCGTCTAGTCTAATGTCAGTCAATGAGCAGTTCTTC. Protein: CASSPPSSLMSVNEQFF.

The CDR3 reads CASSSRTSGSETQYF. Written as DNA, the CDR3 is TGTGCCAGCAGCTCCCGGACTAGCGGGAGTGAGACCCAGTACTTC. V usage is TRBV11-3 and J usage is TRBJ2-5, with 13 bases that match TRBD2. The ends lost 4 bases at V and 5 bases at J; junction bases unmatched: 4. Germline V gene lookup returns CDR1 SGHNT and CDR2 YENEEA. CDR3 length: 15 residues.

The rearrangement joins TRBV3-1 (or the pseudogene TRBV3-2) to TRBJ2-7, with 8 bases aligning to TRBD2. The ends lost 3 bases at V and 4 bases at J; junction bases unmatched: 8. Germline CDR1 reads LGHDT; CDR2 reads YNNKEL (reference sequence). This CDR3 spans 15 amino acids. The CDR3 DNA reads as TGTGCCAGCAGCCACGCTAATAGCGGGGTGTACGAGCAGTACTTC. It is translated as CASSHANSGVYEQYF.

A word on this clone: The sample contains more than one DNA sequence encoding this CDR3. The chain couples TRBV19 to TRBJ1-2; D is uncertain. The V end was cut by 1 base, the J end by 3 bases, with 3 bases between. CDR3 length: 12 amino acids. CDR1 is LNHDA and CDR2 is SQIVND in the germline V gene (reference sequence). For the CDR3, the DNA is TGTGCCAGTAGTATAGGGGACTATGGCTACACCTTC. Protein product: CASSIGDYGYTF. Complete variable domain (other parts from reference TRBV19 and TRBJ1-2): DGGITQSPKYLFRKEGQNVTLSCEQNLNHDAMYWYRQDPGQGLRLIYYSQIVNDFQKGDIAEGYSVSREKKESFPLTVTSAQKNPTAFYLCASSIGDYGYTFGSGTRLTVV.

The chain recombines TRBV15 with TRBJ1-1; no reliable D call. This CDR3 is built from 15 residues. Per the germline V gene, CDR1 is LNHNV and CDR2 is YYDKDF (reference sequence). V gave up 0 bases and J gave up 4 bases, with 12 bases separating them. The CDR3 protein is CATSRDVSRATEAFF. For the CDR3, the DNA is TGTGCCACCAGCAGAGATGTGTCCCGTGCCACTGAAGCTTTCTTT. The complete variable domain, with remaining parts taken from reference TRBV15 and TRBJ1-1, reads DAMVIQNPRYQVTQFGKPVTLSCSQTLNHNVMYWYQQKSSQAPKLLFHYYDKDFNNEADTPDNFQSRRPNTSFCFLDIRSPGLGDTAMYLCATSRDVSRATEAFFGQGTRLTVV.

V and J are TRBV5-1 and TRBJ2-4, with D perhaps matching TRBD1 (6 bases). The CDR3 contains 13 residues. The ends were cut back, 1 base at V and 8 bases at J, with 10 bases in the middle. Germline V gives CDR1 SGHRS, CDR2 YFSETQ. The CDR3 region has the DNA TGCGCCAGCAGCTTGCCAGGGGAAGACATTCAGTACTTC. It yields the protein CASSLPGEDIQYF.

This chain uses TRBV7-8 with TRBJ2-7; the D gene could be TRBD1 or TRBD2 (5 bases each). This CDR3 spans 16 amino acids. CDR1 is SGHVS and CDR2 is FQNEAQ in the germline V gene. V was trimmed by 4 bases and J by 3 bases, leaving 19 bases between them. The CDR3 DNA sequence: TGTGCCAGCAGCTCACTAGAAACGGGACGGAACTACGAGCAGTACTTC. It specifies CASSSLETGRNYEQYF.

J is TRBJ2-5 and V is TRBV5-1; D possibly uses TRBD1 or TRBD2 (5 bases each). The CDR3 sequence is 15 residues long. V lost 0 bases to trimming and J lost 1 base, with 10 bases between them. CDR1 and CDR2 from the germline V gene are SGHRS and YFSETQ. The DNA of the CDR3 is TGCGCCAGCAGCTTGGGGGCGAGGGGCCAAGAGACCCAGTACTTC. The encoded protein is CASSLGARGQETQYF. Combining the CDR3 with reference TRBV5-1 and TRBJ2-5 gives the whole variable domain KAGVTQTPRYLIKTRGQQVTLSCSPISGHRSVSWYQQTPGQGLQFLFEYFSETQRNKGNFPGRFSGRQFSNSRSEMNVSTLELGDSALYLCASSLGARGQETQYFGPGTRLLVL.

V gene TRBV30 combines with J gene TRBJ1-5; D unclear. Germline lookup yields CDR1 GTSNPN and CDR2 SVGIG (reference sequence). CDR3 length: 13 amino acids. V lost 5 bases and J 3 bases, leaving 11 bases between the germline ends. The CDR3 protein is CAWALEVNQPQHF. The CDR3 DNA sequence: TGTGCCTGGGCCTTAGAGGTCAATCAGCCCCAGCATTTT. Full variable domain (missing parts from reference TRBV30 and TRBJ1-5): SQTIHQWPATLVQPVGSPLSLECTVEGTSNPNLYWYRQAAGRGLQLLFYSVGIGQISSEVPQNLSASRPQDRQFILSSKKLLLSDSGFYLCAWALEVNQPQHFGDGTRLSIL.

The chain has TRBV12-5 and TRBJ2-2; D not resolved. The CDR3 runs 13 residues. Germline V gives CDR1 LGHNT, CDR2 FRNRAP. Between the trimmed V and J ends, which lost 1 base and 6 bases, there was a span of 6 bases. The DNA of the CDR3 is TGTGCTAGTGGTTTGGAAGGCCCCGGGGAGCTGTTTTTT. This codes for CASGLEGPGELFF.

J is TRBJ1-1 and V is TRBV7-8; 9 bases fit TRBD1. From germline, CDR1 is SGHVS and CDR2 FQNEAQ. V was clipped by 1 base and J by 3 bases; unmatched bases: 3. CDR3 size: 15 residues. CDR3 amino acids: CASSLEGQGYTEAFF. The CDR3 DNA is TGTGCCAGCAGCTTAGAGGGACAGGGATACACTGAAGCTTTCTTT.

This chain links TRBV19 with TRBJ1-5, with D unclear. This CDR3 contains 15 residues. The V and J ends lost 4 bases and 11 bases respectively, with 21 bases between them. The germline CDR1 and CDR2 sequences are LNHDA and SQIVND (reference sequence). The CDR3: CASSTIADRGRAQHF. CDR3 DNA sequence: TGTGCCAGTAGTACTATCGCCGACCGCGGTAGGGCCCAGCATTTT.